The clone carrying this TCR beta chain came up once. The data derive from a study of blood T cell repertoires in COVID-19. V lost 5 bases and J lost 2, with 15 bases in between. Germline V gene lookup returns CDR1 SEHNR and CDR2 FQNEAQ (reference sequence). The CDR3 is 15 residues long. Here immunoSEQ multiplex PCR was the method, and the copy in TCRdb shows in-frame clones only, minus some. The data show about 40,000 clones, roughly four fifths seen once. Sequencing was performed on peripheral blood. The chain recombines TRBV7-9 with TRBJ2-5; weak D call: TRBD1 (7 bases). The TCR sequence derives from a woman aged 55-70 years with acute or convalescent COVID-19. The CDR3 is CASSQGGTVQETQYF. For the CDR3, the DNA is TGTGCCAGCAGCCAAGGGGGGACAGTACAAGAGACCCAGTACTTC.